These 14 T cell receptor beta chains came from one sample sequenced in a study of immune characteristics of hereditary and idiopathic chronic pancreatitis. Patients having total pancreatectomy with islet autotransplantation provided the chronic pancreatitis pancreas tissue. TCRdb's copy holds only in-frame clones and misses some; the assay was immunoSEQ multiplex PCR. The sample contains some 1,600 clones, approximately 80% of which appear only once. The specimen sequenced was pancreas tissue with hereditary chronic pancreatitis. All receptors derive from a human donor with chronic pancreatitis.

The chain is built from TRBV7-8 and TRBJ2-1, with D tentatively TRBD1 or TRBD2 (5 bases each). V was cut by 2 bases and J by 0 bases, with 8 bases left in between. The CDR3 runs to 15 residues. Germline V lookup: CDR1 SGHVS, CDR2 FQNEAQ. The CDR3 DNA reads TGTGCCAGCAGCTTAACCGGGGCCTCCTACAATGAGCAGTTCTTC. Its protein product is CASSLTGASYNEQFF.

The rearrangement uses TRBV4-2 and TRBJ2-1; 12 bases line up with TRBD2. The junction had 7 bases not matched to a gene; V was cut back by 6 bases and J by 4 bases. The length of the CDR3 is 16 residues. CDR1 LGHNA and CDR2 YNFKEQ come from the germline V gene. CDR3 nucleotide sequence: TGTGCCAGCAGTCCCTCTAGCGGGGGGGAATACAATGAGCAGTTCTTC. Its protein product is CASSPSSGGEYNEQFF.

The CDR3 DNA follows: TGTGCCAGCAGCTCAGTCCTCTCTGGAAACACCATATATTTT. Protein product: CASSSVLSGNTIYF. This chain joins TRBV5-6 and TRBJ1-3; D gene unclear. CDR1 is SGHDT and CDR2 is YYEEEE in the germline V gene. Trimming removed 3 bases from V and 0 bases from J, with 7 bases in between. The CDR3 spans 14 residues.

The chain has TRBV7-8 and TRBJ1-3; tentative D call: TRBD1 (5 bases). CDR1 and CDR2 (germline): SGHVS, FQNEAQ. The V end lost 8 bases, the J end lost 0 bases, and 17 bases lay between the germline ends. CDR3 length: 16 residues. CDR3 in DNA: TGTGCCAGCGGGCCGAGTTGGGGGGTCTCTGGAAACACCATATATTTT. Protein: CASGPSWGVSGNTIYF.

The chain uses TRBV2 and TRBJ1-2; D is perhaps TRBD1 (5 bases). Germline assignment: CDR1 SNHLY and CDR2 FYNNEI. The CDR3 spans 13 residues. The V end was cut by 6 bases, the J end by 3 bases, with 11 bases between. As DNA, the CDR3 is TGTGCCAGCAGCCCAGAGGGACACTATGGCTACACCTTC. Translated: CASSPEGHYGYTF.

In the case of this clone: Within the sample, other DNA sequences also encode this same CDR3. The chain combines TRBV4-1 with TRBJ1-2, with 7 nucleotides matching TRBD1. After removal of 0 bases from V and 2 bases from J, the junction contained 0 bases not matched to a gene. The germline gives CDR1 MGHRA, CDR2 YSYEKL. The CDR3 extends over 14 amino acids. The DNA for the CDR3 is TGCGCCAGCAGCCAAGAACAGGGGAACTATGGCTACACCTTC. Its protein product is CASSQEQGNYGYTF.

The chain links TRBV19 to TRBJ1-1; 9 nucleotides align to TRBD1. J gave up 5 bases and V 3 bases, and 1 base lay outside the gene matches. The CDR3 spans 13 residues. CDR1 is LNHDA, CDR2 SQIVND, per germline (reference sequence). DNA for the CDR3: TGTGCCAGTAGTATGGACAGGGGAACTGAAGCTTTCTTT. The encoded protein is CASSMDRGTEAFF.

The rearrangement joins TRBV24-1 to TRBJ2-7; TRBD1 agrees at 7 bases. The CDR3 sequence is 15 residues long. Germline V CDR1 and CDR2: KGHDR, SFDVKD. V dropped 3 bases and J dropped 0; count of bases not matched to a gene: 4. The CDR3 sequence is CATSDSTGVSYEQYF. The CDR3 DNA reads TGTGCCACCAGTGATAGTACAGGGGTCTCCTACGAGCAGTACTTC.

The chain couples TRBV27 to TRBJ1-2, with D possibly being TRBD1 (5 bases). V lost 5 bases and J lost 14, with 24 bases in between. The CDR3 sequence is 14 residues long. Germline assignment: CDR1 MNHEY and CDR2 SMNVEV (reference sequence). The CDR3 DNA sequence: TGTGCCAGCAGTCATGGGACGGCCAACGCACCGTTGACCTTC. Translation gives CASSHGTANAPLTF.

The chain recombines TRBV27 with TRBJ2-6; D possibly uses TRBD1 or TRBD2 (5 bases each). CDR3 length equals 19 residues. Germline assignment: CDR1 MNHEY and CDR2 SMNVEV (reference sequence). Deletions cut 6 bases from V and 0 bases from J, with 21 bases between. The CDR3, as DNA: TGTGCCAGCAGCCTCAGATCACTTTGGGACGTCTCTGGGGCCAACGTCCTGACTTTC. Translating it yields CASSLRSLWDVSGANVLTF.

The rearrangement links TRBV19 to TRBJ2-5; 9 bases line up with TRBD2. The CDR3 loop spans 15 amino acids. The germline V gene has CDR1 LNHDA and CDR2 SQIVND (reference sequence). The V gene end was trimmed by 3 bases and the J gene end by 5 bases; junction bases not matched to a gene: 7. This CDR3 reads CASSIAGGPRETQYF. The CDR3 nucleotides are TGTGCCAGTAGTATTGCGGGGGGGCCGAGGGAGACCCAGTACTTC.

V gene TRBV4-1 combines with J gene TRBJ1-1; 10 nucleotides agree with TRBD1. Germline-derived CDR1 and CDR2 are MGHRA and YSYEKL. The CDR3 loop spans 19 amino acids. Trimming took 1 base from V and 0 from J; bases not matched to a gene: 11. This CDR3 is CASSQVGTGAAPMNTEAFF. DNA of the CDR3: TGCGCCAGCAGCCAAGTCGGGACAGGGGCCGCCCCGATGAACACTGAAGCTTTCTTT.

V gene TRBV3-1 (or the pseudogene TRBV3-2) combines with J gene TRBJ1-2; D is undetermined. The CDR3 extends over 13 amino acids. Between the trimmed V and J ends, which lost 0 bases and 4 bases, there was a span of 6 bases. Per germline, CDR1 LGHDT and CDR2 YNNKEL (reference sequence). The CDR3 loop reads CASSQDTAYGYTF. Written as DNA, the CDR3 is TGTGCCAGCAGCCAAGACACGGCCTATGGCTACACCTTC.

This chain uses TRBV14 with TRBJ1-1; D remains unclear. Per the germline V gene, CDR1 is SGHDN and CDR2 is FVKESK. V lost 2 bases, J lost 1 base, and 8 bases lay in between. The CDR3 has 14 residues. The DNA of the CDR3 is TGTGCCAGCAGCCAACCGGGAACGAACACTGAAGCTTTCTTT. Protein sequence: CASSQPGTNTEAFF.